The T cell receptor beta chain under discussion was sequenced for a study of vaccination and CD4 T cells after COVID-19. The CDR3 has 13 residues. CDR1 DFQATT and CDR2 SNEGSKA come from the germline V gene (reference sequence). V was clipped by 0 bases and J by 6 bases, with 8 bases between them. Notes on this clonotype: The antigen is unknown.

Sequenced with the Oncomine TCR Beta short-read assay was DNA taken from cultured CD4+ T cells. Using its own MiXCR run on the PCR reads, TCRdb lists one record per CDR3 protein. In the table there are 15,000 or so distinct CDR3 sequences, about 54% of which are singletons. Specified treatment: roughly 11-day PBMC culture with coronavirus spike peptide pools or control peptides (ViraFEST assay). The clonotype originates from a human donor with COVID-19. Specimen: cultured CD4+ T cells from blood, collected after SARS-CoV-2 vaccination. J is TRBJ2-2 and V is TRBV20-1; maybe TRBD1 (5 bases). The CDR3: CSARETGPGELFF. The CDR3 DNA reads TGCAGTGCTAGAGAAACAGGCCCCGGGGAGCTGTTTTTT.